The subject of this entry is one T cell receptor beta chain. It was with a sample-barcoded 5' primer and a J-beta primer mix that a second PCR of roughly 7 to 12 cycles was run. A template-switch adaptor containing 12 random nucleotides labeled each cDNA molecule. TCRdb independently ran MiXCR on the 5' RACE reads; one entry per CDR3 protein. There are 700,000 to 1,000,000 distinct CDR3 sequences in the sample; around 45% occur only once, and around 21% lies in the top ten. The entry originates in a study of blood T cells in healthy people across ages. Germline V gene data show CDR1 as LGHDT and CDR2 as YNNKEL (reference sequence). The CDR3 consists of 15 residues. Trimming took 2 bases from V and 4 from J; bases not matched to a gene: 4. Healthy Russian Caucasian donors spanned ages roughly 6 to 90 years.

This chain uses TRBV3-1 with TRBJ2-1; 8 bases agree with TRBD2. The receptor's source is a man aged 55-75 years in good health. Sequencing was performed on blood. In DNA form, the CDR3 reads TGTGCCAGCAGCCAACAAGCGGGGGCTTACAATGAGCAGTTCTTC. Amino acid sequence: CASSQQAGAYNEQFF.